Shown below are 10 T cell receptor beta chains from a single sample sequenced in a study of CD8+CD57+ T cells in acquired aplastic anemia. Genomic DNA templated the TCR beta VDJ and CDR3 profiling. TCRdb reanalysed the reads using MiXCR and keeps one entry per CDR3 protein. The table records about 98,000 distinct CDR3 sequences, 65% to 70% of them present only once. Sequencing was done on patients that had shown CD8+CD57+ cell expansion by flow cytometry. The sequencing input was sorted CD4+, CD8+, or CD8+CD57+ T cells (not recorded which) from PBMCs. Receptors originate from a human donor with aplastic anemia.

The genes are TRBV7-9 and TRBJ1-6, with D hard to call. Germline lookup yields CDR1 SEHNR and CDR2 FQNEAQ (reference sequence). Between the trimmed V and J ends, which lost 7 bases and 3 bases, there was a span of 4 bases. This CDR3 contains 12 residues. This CDR3 reads CASKNYNSPLHF. In nucleotides, the CDR3 is TGTGCCAGCAAGAACTATAATTCACCCCTCCACTTT. Drawing the rest from reference TRBV7-9 and TRBJ1-6, the complete variable domain is DTGVSQNPRHKITKRGQNVTFRCDPISEHNRLYWYRQTLGQGPEFLTYFQNEAQLEKSRLLSDRFSAERPKGSFSTLEIQRTEQGDSAMYLCASKNYNSPLHFGNGTRLTVT.

This chain connects TRBV5-6 to TRBJ1-1; 7 bases fit TRBD1. Germline assignment: CDR1 SGHDT and CDR2 YYEEEE. Germline trimming cut 5 bases from V and 3 bases from J; bases unmatched to any gene: 7. The CDR3 length is 14 residues. The CDR3 nucleotides read TGTGCCAGCAGGGAGGGACAGCAGCACACTGAAGCTTTCTTT. It specifies CASREGQQHTEAFF.

This clonotype was seen many times. The chain joins TRBV6-1 to TRBJ2-7, with 9 bases matching TRBD1. The CDR3 is made up of 15 amino acids. Germline V gene sequence: CDR1 MNHNS, CDR2 SASEGT. Germline trimming cut 3 bases from V and 4 bases from J; bases unmatched to any gene: 7. This CDR3 reads CASSDHRGQIYEQYF. The CDR3 nucleotides are TGTGCCAGCAGTGACCACAGGGGGCAGATATACGAGCAGTACTTC.

The rearrangement joins TRBV10-3 to TRBJ1-1; no clear D gene. The ends were cut back, 10 bases at V and 9 bases at J, with 12 bases in the middle. The CDR3 covers 10 residues. Looked up from germline, CDR1 is ENHRY and CDR2 is SYGVKD. CDR3: CATRGQKAFF. The CDR3 bases are TGTGCCACCAGAGGCCAAAAAGCTTTCTTT.

This clonotype was recorded at least ten times. This chain uses TRBV6-1 with TRBJ1-5; tentatively, D is TRBD1 (5 bases). The CDR3 spans 13 residues. Trimming took off 6 bases at V and 3 bases at J, with 9 bases between the two ends. Germline CDR1 MNHNS, CDR2 SASEGT. Here the CDR3 reads CASRPGLNQPQHF. CDR3 DNA sequence: TGTGCCAGCAGGCCGGGACTCAATCAGCCCCAGCATTTT.

J is TRBJ1-3 and V is TRBV10-3; TRBD1 might be the D (5 bases). The CDR3 totals 13 residues. Germline V gene data show CDR1 as ENHRY and CDR2 as SYGVKD. V lost 7 bases, J lost 4 bases, and 11 bases lay in between. Here the CDR3 reads CAITGTSGNTIYF. The CDR3 DNA reads as TGTGCCATCACTGGGACCTCAGGAAACACCATATATTTT.

This clonotype was seen at least ten times. This chain joins TRBV7-8 and TRBJ1-5, with unresolved D. Trimming stripped 1 base from V and 0 bases from J, with 7 bases between. The CDR3 has 15 amino acids. Germline V gene data show CDR1 as SGHVS and CDR2 as FQNEAQ. The CDR3 here is CASSLGTSSNQPQHF. The DNA for the CDR3 is TGTGCCAGCAGCTTAGGTACGAGTAGCAATCAGCCCCAGCATTTT.

This clonotype was seen more than once but under ten times. V usage is TRBV7-2 and J usage is TRBJ2-5; D might be TRBD2 (5 bases). This CDR3 contains 14 residues. Germline V gene lookup returns CDR1 SGHTA and CDR2 FQGNSA. Trimming pared 7 bases from V and 2 bases from J, leaving 14 bases between. The chain's CDR3 is CASNDPRGQETQYF. The CDR3 DNA follows: TGTGCCAGCAACGACCCCCGGGGTCAAGAGACCCAGTACTTC.

This clonotype was seen a single time. V and J are TRBV11-1 and TRBJ2-5, with D perhaps TRBD1 (6 bases). Germline CDR1 reads SGHAT; CDR2 reads FQDESV (reference sequence). CDR3 size: 17 residues. V dropped 0 bases and J dropped 0 bases, with 14 bases sitting between them. The CDR3: CASSLAPTGLYQETQYF. The CDR3 DNA sequence: TGTGCCAGCAGCTTAGCCCCGACAGGACTCTACCAAGAGACCCAGTACTTC.

This sequence joins TRBV20-1 and TRBJ1-5; D remains ambiguous. Trimming removed 5 bases at V and 2 bases at J, with 10 bases between. The CDR3 consists of 13 residues. The germline V gene has CDR1 DFQATT and CDR2 SNEGSKA (reference sequence). The CDR3 spells CSALRGGNQPQHF. CDR3 coding DNA: TGCAGTGCTCTCCGTGGCGGCAATCAGCCCCAGCATTTT.